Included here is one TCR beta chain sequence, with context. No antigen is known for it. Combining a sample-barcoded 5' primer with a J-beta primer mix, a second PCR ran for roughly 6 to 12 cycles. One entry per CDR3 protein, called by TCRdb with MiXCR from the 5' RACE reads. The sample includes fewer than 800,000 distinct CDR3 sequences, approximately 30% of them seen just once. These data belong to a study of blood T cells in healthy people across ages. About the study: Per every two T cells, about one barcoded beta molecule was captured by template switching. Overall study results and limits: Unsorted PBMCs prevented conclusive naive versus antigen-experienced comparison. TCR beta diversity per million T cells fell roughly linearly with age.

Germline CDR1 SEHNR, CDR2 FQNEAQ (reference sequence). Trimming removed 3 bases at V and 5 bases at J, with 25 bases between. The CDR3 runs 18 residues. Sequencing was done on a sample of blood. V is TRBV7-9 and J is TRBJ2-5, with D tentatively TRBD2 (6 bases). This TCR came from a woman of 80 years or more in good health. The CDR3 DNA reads TGTGCCAGCAGCTTCTCCCGAATCGACCCGTCCGCGGGGGAGACCCAGTACTTC. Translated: CASSFSRIDPSAGETQYF.